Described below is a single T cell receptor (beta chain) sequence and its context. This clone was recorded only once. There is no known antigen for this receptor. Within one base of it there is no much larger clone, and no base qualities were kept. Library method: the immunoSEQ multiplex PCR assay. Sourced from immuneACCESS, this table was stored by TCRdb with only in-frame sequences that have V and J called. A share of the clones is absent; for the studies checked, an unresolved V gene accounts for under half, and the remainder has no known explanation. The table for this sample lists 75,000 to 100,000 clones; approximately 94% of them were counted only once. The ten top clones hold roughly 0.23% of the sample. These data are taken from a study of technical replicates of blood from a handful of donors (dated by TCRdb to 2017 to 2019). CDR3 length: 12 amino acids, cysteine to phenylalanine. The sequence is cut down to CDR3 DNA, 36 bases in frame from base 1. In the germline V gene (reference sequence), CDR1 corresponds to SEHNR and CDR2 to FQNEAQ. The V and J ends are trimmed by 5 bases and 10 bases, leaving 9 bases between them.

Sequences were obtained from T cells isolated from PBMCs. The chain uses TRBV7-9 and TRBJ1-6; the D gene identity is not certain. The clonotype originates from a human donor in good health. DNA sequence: TGTGCCAGCAGCAACATCGGGTCACCCCTCCACTTT. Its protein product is CASSNIGSPLHF.